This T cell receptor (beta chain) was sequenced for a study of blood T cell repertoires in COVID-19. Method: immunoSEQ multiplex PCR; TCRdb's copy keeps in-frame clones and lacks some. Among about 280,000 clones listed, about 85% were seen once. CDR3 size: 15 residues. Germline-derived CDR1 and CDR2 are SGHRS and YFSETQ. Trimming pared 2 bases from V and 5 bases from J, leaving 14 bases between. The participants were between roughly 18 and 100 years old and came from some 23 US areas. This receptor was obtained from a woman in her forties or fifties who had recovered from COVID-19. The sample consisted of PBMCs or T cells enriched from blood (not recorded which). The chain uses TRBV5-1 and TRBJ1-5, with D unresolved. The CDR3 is CASSFEGLAYQPQHF. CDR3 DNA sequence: TGCGCCAGCAGCTTTGAGGGTCTTGCTTATCAGCCCCAGCATTTT.